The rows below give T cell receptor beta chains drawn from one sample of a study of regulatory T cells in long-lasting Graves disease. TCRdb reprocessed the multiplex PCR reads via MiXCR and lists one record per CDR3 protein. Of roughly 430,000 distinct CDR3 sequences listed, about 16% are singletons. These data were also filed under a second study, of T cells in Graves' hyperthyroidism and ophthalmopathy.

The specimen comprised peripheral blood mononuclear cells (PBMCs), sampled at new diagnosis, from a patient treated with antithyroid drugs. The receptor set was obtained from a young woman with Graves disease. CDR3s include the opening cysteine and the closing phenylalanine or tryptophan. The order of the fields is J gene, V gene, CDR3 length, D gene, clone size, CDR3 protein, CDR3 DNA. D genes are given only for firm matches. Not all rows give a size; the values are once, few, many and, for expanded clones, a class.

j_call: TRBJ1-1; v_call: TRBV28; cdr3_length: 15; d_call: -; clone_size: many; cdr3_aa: CASSTGGRLNTEAFF; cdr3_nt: TGTGCCAGCAGTACGGGGGGGCGCTTGAACACTGAAGCTTTCTTT
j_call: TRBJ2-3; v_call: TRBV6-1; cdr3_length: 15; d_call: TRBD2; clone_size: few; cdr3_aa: CASSTSGAYTDTQYF; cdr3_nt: TGTGCCAGCAGCACTAGCGGGGCTTACACAGATACGCAGTATTTT
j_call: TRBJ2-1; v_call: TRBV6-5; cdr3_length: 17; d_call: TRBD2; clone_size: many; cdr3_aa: CASSYSGLAGVYNEQFF; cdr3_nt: TGTGCCAGCAGTTACTCGGGACTAGCGGGAGTCTACAATGAGCAGTTCTTC
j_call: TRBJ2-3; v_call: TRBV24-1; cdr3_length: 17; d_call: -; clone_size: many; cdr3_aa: CATSDRGKEVGVDTQYF; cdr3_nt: TGTGCCACCAGTGATCGAGGAAAGGAAGTCGGGGTGGATACGCAGTATTTT
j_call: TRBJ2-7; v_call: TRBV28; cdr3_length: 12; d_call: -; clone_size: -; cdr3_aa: CASMAVPYEQYF; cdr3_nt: TGTGCCAGCATGGCAGTCCCCTACGAGCAGTACTTC
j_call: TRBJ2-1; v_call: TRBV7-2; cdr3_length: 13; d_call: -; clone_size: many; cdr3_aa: CASSPDTGQGGFF; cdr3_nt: TGTGCCAGCAGCCCGGATACGGGACAAGGGGGGTTCTTC
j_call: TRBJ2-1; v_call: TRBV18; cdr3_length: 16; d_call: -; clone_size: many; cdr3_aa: CASSPGRKLPYNEQFF; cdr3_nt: TGTGCCAGCTCACCAGGTCGAAAGCTCCCATACAATGAGCAGTTCTTC
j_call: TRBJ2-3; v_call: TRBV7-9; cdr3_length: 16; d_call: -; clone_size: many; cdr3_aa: CASSPLPQGSKDTQYF; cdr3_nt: TGTGCCAGCAGCCCACTCCCCCAGGGGTCCAAAGATACGCAGTATTTT
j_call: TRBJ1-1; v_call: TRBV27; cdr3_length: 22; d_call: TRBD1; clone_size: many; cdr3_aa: CASSFHPGQGRLTDRMNTEAFF; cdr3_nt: TGTGCCAGCAGTTTTCACCCGGGACAGGGGCGATTGACGGATAGAATGAACACTGAAGCTTTCTTT
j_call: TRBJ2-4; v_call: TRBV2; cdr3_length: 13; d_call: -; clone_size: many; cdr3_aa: CASSGGYRNIQYF; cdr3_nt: TGTGCCAGCAGTGGCGGCTATCGCAACATTCAGTACTTC
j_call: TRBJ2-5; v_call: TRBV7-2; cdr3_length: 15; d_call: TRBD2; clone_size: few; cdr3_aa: CASSVSSGGGETQYF; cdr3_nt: TGTGCCAGCAGCGTCTCTAGCGGGGGGGGGGAGACCCAGTACTTC
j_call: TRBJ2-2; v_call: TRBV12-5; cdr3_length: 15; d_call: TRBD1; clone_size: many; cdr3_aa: CASGSSRGGPGELFF; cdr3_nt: TGTGCTAGTGGTTCCTCCCGAGGGGGCCCCGGGGAGCTGTTTTTT
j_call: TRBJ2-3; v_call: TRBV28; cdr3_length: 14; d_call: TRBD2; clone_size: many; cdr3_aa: CASSSSGRTDTQYF; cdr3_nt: TGTGCCAGCAGTTCTAGCGGGAGGACAGATACGCAGTATTTT
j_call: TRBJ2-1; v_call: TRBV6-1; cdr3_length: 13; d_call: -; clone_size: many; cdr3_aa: CASTSSVFNEQFF; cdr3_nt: TGTGCCAGCACGTCTAGCGTGTTCAATGAGCAGTTCTTC
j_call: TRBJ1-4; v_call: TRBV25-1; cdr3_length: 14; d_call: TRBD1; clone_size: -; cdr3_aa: CASSEPGGVEKLFF; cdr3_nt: TGTGCCAGCAGTGAACCAGGGGGGGTCGAAAAACTGTTTTTT
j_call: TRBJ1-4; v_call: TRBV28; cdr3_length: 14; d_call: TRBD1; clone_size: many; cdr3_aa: CASSADRGLEKLFF; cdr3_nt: TGTGCCAGCAGTGCGGACAGGGGTTTGGAAAAACTGTTTTTT
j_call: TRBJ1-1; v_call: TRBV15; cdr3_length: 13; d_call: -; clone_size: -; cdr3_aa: CATSRLGNTEAFF; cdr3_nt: TGTGCCACCAGTCGTTTGGGAAACACTGAAGCTTTCTTT
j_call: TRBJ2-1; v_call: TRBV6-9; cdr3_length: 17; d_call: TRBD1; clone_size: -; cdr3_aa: CASSYRGQVGPYNEQFF; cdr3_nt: TGTGCCAGCAGTTACCGGGGACAGGTTGGTCCCTACAATGAGCAGTTCTTC
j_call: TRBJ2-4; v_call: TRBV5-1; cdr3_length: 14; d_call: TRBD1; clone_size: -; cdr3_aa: CASSLRTGANIQYF; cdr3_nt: TGCGCCAGCAGCCTACGGACAGGGGCGAACATTCAGTACTTC
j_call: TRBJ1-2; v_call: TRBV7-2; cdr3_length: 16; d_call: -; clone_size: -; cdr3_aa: CASSLAPPPINYGYTF; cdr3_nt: TGTGCCAGCAGCTTAGCCCCGCCACCCATTAACTATGGCTACACCTTC
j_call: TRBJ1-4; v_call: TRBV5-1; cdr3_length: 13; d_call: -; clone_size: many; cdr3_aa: CATATATNEKLFF; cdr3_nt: TGCGCCACCGCGACAGCAACTAATGAAAAACTGTTTTTT
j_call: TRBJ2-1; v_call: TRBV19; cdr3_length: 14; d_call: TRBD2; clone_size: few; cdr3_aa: CASSKLAGGNEQFF; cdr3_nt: TGTGCCAGTAGTAAGCTAGCGGGAGGCAATGAGCAGTTCTTC
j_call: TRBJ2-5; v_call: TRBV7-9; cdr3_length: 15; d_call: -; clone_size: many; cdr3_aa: CASSWDFLSGETQYF; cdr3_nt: TGTGCCAGCAGCTGGGACTTCCTTTCCGGAGAGACCCAGTACTTC
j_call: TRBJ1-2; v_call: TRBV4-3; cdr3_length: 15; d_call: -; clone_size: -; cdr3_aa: CASSQDPQPVYGYTF; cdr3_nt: TGCGCCAGCAGCCAAGATCCACAGCCTGTCTATGGCTACACCTTC
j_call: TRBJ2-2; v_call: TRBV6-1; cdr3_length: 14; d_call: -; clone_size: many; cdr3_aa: CASRKTGNTGELFF; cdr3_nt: TGTGCCAGCAGAAAGACAGGGAACACCGGGGAGCTGTTTTTT
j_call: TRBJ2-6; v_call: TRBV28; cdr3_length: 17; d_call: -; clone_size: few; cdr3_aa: CASSQVQGGRGANVLTF; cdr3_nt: TGTGCCAGCAGTCAGGTTCAGGGTGGAAGAGGGGCCAACGTCCTGACTTTC
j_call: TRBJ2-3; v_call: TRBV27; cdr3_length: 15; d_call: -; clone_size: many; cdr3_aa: CASSPPAASTDTQYF; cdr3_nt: TGTGCCAGCAGTCCCCCGGCGGCTAGCACAGATACGCAGTATTTT
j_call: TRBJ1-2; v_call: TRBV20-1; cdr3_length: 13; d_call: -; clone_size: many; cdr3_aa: CSAVQGAGDGYTF; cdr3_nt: TGCAGTGCCGTACAGGGAGCTGGGGATGGCTACACCTTC
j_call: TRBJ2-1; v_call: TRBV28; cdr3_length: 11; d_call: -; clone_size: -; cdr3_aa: CAGRLDNEQFF; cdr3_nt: TGTGCCGGCAGGCTAGACAATGAGCAGTTCTTC
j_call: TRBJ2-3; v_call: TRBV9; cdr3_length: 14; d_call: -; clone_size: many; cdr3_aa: CASSVAFRGDTQYF; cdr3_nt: TGTGCCAGCAGCGTAGCTTTCCGGGGCGATACGCAGTATTTT
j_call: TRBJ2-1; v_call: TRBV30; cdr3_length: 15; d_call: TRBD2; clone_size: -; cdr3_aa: CAWNSAGPLRSEQFF; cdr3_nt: TGTGCCTGGAACTCAGCGGGACCCCTTCGGAGTGAGCAGTTCTTC
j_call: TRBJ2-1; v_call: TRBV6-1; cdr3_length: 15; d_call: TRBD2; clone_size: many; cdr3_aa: CASRVLAGDPNEQFF; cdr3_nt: TGTGCCAGCAGGGTACTAGCGGGAGATCCCAATGAGCAGTTCTTC
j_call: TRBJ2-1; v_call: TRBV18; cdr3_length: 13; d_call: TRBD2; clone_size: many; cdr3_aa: CASSPQGTSGSAF; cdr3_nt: TGTGCCAGCTCACCACAGGGAACAAGCGGGAGTGCCTTC
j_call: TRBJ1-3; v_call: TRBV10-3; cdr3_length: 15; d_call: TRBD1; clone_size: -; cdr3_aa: CAISGAQGAGNTIYF; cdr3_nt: TGTGCCATCAGTGGGGCTCAGGGGGCTGGAAACACCATATATTTT
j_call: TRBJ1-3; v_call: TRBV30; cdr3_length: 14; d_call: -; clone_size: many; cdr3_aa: CAWSVRGTFNTIYF; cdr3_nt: TGTGCCTGGAGTGTACGGGGTACTTTCAACACCATATATTTT
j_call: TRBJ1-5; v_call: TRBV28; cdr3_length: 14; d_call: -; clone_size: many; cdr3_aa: CASSFVRGNQPQHF; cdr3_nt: TGTGCCAGCAGTTTTGTCAGGGGTAATCAGCCCCAGCATTTT
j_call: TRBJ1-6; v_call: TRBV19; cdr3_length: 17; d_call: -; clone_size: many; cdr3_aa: CASSIRTIRVGDSPLHF; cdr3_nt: TGTGCCAGTAGTATCAGGACCATCCGTGTCGGAGATTCACCCCTCCACTTT
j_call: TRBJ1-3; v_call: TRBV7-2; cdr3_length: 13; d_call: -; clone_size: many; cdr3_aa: CASSLDPGNTIYF; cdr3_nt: TGTGCCAGCAGCTTAGACCCTGGAAACACCATATATTTT
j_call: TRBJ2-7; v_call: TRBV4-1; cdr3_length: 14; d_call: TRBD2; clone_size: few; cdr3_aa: CASSQIAGVYEQYF; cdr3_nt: TGCGCCAGCAGCCAGATAGCGGGAGTCTACGAGCAGTACTTC
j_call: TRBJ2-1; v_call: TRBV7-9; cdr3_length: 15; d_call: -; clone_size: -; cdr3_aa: CASSLALGGRDEQFF; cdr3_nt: TGTGCCAGCAGCTTAGCGCTTGGGGGCAGGGATGAGCAGTTCTTC
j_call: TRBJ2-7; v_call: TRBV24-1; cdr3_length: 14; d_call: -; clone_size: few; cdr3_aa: CATSDGSISYEQYF; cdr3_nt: TGTGCCACCAGTGATGGAAGTATATCCTACGAGCAGTACTTC
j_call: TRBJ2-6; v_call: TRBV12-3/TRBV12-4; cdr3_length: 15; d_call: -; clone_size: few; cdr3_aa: CASSEEGSGANVLTF; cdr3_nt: TGTGCCAGCAGTGAGGAGGGTTCTGGGGCCAACGTCCTGACTTTC
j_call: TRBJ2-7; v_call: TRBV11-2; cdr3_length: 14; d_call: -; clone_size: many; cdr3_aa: CASSPSGLSYEQYF; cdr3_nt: TGTGCCAGCAGCCCAAGCGGCCTCTCCTACGAGCAGTACTTC
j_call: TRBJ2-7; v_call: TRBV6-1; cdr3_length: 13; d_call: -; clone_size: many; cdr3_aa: CASRQDSPYEQYF; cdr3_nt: TGTGCCAGCAGGCAAGACAGTCCTTACGAGCAGTACTTC
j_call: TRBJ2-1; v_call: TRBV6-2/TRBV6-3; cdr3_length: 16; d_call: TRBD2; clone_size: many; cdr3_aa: CASSSPEWEGHNEQFF; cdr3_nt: TGTGCCAGCAGTTCCCCCGAGTGGGAGGGCCATAATGAGCAGTTCTTC
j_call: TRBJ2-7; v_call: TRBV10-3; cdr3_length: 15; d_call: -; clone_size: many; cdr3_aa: CAISSGRSSSYEQYF; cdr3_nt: TGTGCCATCAGTTCAGGACGGTCGAGCTCCTACGAGCAGTACTTC
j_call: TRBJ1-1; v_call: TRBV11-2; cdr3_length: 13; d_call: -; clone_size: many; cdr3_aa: CASSLGLYTEAFF; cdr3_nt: TGTGCCAGCAGCTTAGGGCTTTACACTGAAGCTTTCTTT
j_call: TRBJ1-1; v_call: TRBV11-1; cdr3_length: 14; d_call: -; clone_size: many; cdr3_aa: CASSLGAGLTEAFF; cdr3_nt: TGTGCCAGCAGCTTGGGAGCAGGGCTCACTGAAGCTTTCTTT
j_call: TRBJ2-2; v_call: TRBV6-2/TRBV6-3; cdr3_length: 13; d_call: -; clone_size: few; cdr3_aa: CASRELGTGELFF; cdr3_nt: TGTGCCAGCAGGGAGTTGGGCACCGGGGAGCTGTTTTTT
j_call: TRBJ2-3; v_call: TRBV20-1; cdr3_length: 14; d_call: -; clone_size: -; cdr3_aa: CSAPTGRQVDTQYF; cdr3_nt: TGCAGTGCTCCGACAGGGAGGCAAGTAGATACGCAGTATTTT
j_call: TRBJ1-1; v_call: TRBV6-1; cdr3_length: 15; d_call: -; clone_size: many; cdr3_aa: CASTQSQGPNTEAFF; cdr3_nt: TGTGCCAGCACCCAATCCCAGGGCCCGAACACTGAAGCTTTCTTT
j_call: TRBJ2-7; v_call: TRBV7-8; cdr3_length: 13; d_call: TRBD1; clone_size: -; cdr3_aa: CASATGGGYEQYF; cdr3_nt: TGTGCCAGCGCGACAGGGGGTGGGTACGAGCAGTACTTC
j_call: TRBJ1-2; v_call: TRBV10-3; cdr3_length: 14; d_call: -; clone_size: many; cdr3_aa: CATRGNNLYYGYTF; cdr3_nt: TGTGCCACGAGGGGCAACAACCTTTACTATGGCTACACCTTC
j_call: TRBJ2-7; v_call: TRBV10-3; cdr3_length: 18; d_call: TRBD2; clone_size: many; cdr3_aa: CAISVTGTSVLLTYEQYF; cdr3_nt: TGTGCCATCAGTGTAACCGGGACTAGCGTATTATTAACCTACGAGCAGTACTTC
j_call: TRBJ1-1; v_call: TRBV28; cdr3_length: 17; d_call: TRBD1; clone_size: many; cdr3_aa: CASSRYRGIDRNTEAFF; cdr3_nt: TGTGCCAGCAGCCGCTACAGGGGGATTGATCGGAACACTGAAGCTTTCTTT
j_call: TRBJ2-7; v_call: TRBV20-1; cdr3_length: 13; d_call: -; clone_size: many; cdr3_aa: CSARYGRVDEQYF; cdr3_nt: TGCAGTGCTCGCTACGGACGGGTCGACGAGCAGTACTTC
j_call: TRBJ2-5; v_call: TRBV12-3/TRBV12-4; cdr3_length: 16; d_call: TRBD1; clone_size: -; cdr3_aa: CASSLDTGTAQETQYF; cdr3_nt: TGTGCCAGCAGTTTGGATACCGGGACAGCGCAAGAGACCCAGTACTTC